This T cell receptor beta chain was recorded in a study of blood T cell repertoires in COVID-19. Study overall: Acute and convalescent COVID-19 specimens originated in the United States, Italy and Spain. PBMCs, B-cell-depleted T cells, or T cells were the source of the cDNA or gDNA that made up the material.

In the authors' methods: Researchers report that nucleated cell counts were estimated from reference gene primer amplification. Only in-frame clones appear in the TCRdb table, and some are missing; sequencing was by immunoSEQ multiplex PCR. The V and J calls and the clone size are those of that table, but D and trimming were determined from the DNA. The table lists tens of thousands of clones, around 79% of them singletons. Trimming left V 10 bases short and J 1 base short, with 8 bases between. The CDR3 is made up of 12 amino acids. Germline assignment: CDR1 MNHEY and CDR2 SVGAGI. Sequencing was performed on peripheral blood. This clonotype was sampled from a woman aged 70-85 years with acute or convalescent COVID-19. The chain recombines TRBV6-5 with TRBJ2-1; D remains unclear. CDR3 in amino acids: CATHISYNEQFF. The CDR3 DNA is TGTGCCACCCACATATCCTACAATGAGCAGTTCTTC.